The rows below give T cell receptor beta chains drawn from one sample of a study of Tregs in tolerant kidney transplant recipients. Assay used: immunoSEQ multiplex PCR; TCRdb lists only in-frame clones, some missing. The top ten hold more than 0.5% of the sample, which has around 120,000 clones, almost 95% seen once. The source material was CD4+ T cells from blood. The receptors shown here come from a human donor in good health. Both conserved end residues are part of each CDR3. The D gene is left open where the match is weak. Rows may omit the clone size; those that give it use once, few, many or a size class.

clone_size: NA; j_call: TRBJ1-1; v_call: TRBV19; d_call: TRBD1; cdr3_aa: CASIGTGGRITEAFF; cdr3_nt: TGTGCCAGTATCGGGACAGGGGGAAGAATCACTGAAGCTTTCTTT
clone_size: few; j_call: TRBJ2-7; v_call: TRBV21-1; d_call: NA; cdr3_aa: CASSKRGPDEQYF; cdr3_nt: TGTGCCAGCAGCAAAAGGGGGCCCGACGAGCAGTACTTC
clone_size: NA; j_call: TRBJ2-5; v_call: TRBV18; d_call: TRBD2; cdr3_aa: CASSPRTSRQETQYF; cdr3_nt: TGTGCCAGCTCACCACGGACTAGTCGGCAAGAGACCCAGTACTTC
clone_size: NA; j_call: TRBJ1-6; v_call: TRBV6-6; d_call: NA; cdr3_aa: CASSQGSSSYNSPLHF; cdr3_nt: TGTGCCAGCAGCCAGGGATCCAGCTCCTATAATTCACCCCTCCACTTT
clone_size: few; j_call: TRBJ2-6; v_call: TRBV5-1; d_call: NA; cdr3_aa: CASSPQLSGANVLTF; cdr3_nt: TGCGCCAGCAGCCCCCAACTATCTGGGGCCAACGTCCTGACTTTC
clone_size: NA; j_call: TRBJ1-1; v_call: TRBV7-3; d_call: NA; cdr3_aa: CASSLTPSNTEAFF; cdr3_nt: TGTGCCAGCAGCTTAACGCCCTCGAACACTGAAGCTTTCTTT
clone_size: NA; j_call: TRBJ2-7; v_call: TRBV6-6; d_call: TRBD1; cdr3_aa: CASSRSRGQGTYEQYF; cdr3_nt: TGTGCCAGCAGCCGCTCCCGGGGACAGGGAACCTACGAGCAGTACTTC
clone_size: few; j_call: TRBJ2-3; v_call: TRBV9; d_call: TRBD2; cdr3_aa: CASSPRLAGGPQADTQYF; cdr3_nt: TGTGCCAGCAGCCCAAGACTAGCGGGGGGACCCCAGGCCGATACGCAGTATTTT
clone_size: NA; j_call: TRBJ1-2; v_call: TRBV14; d_call: TRBD1; cdr3_aa: CASSQDPGGVYGYTF; cdr3_nt: TGTGCCAGCAGCCAAGACCCAGGGGGCGTCTATGGCTACACCTTC
clone_size: NA; j_call: TRBJ1-1; v_call: TRBV7-2; d_call: NA; cdr3_aa: CASSRQWGRGSTEAFF; cdr3_nt: TGTGCCAGCAGCCGCCAATGGGGGAGAGGGAGCACTGAAGCTTTCTTT
clone_size: few; j_call: TRBJ1-6; v_call: TRBV4-1; d_call: NA; cdr3_aa: CASSQDRAPLHF; cdr3_nt: TGCGCCAGCAGCCAAGATAGGGCACCCCTCCACTTT
clone_size: NA; j_call: TRBJ1-3; v_call: TRBV7-2; d_call: NA; cdr3_aa: CASSLGGAGNTIYF; cdr3_nt: TGTGCCAGCAGCTTAGGGGGCGCTGGAAACACCATATATTTT
clone_size: NA; j_call: TRBJ2-1; v_call: TRBV5-1; d_call: TRBD1; cdr3_aa: CASSPGQGSYNEQFF; cdr3_nt: TGCGCCAGCAGCCCGGGACAGGGGTCATACAATGAGCAGTTCTTC
clone_size: NA; j_call: TRBJ2-5; v_call: TRBV18; d_call: NA; cdr3_aa: CASSPPGSEKETQYF; cdr3_nt: TGTGCCAGCTCACCACCTGGGAGCGAGAAAGAGACCCAGTACTTC
clone_size: NA; j_call: TRBJ1-5; v_call: TRBV19; d_call: NA; cdr3_aa: CASSQRTVNQPQHF; cdr3_nt: TGTGCCAGTAGTCAGAGGACAGTCAATCAGCCCCAGCATTTT
clone_size: NA; j_call: TRBJ2-2; v_call: TRBV5-1; d_call: NA; cdr3_aa: CASRPTDGELFF; cdr3_nt: TGCGCCAGCCGACCGACGGACGGGGAGCTGTTTTTT
clone_size: NA; j_call: TRBJ2-5; v_call: TRBV4-1; d_call: NA; cdr3_aa: CASSLTQGGETQYF; cdr3_nt: TGCGCCAGCAGCCTCACCCAGGGAGGAGAGACCCAGTACTTC
clone_size: NA; j_call: TRBJ1-2; v_call: TRBV6-5; d_call: NA; cdr3_aa: CASSYGPGADGYTF; cdr3_nt: TGTGCCAGCAGTTACGGTCCGGGGGCCGATGGCTACACCTTC
clone_size: NA; j_call: TRBJ2-5; v_call: TRBV18; d_call: NA; cdr3_aa: CASSPRVTKETQYF; cdr3_nt: TGTGCCAGCTCACCGAGGGTAACCAAAGAGACCCAGTACTTC
clone_size: NA; j_call: TRBJ2-7; v_call: TRBV5-1; d_call: TRBD2; cdr3_aa: CASSSGGQREQYF; cdr3_nt: TGCGCCAGCAGCTCGGGGGGGCAGCGGGAGCAGTACTTC
clone_size: NA; j_call: TRBJ2-1; v_call: TRBV6-5; d_call: NA; cdr3_aa: CASGRGGASYNEQFF; cdr3_nt: TGTGCCAGCGGTCGTGGTGGGGCGTCCTACAATGAGCAGTTCTTC
clone_size: NA; j_call: TRBJ1-5; v_call: TRBV10-2; d_call: NA; cdr3_aa: CASSKTGSNQPQHF; cdr3_nt: TGCGCCAGCAGTAAAACCGGGAGCAATCAGCCCCAGCATTTT
clone_size: NA; j_call: TRBJ2-5; v_call: TRBV10-3; d_call: NA; cdr3_aa: CAIRGGSATQYF; cdr3_nt: TGTGCCATCAGAGGCGGATCGGCGACCCAGTACTTC
clone_size: once; j_call: TRBJ1-1; v_call: TRBV11-3; d_call: NA; cdr3_aa: CASSLQGRNTEAFF; cdr3_nt: TGTGCCAGCAGCTTACAGGGGAGGAACACTGAAGCTTTCTTT
clone_size: NA; j_call: TRBJ2-1; v_call: TRBV4-1; d_call: TRBD2; cdr3_aa: CASSLISGGAGEQFF; cdr3_nt: TGCGCCAGCAGCCTCATTAGCGGGGGGGCCGGCGAGCAGTTCTTC
clone_size: NA; j_call: TRBJ2-7; v_call: TRBV6-5; d_call: NA; cdr3_aa: CASSEARIGRTDF; cdr3_nt: TGTGCCAGCAGTGAAGCGCGGATAGGACGCACGGACTTC
clone_size: NA; j_call: TRBJ1-5; v_call: TRBV19; d_call: NA; cdr3_aa: CASSVQTITSNQPQHF; cdr3_nt: TGTGCCAGTAGTGTACAGACGATTACTAGCAATCAGCCCCAGCATTTT
clone_size: NA; j_call: TRBJ1-5; v_call: TRBV10-1; d_call: NA; cdr3_aa: CASSQGIGNQPQHF; cdr3_nt: TGCGCCAGCAGCCAGGGGATTGGGAATCAGCCCCAGCATTTT
clone_size: NA; j_call: TRBJ1-1; v_call: TRBV19; d_call: NA; cdr3_aa: CASRLVVNTEAFF; cdr3_nt: TGTGCCAGTAGATTAGTGGTGAACACTGAAGCTTTCTTT
clone_size: NA; j_call: TRBJ1-3; v_call: TRBV5-4; d_call: NA; cdr3_aa: CASSLGTAGNTIYF; cdr3_nt: TGTGCCAGCAGCTTGGGGACGGCTGGAAACACCATATATTTT
clone_size: once; j_call: TRBJ2-2; v_call: TRBV9; d_call: NA; cdr3_aa: CASSVAWTGELFF; cdr3_nt: TGTGCCAGCAGCGTAGCCTGGACCGGGGAGCTGTTTTTT
clone_size: NA; j_call: TRBJ2-7; v_call: TRBV28; d_call: TRBD2; cdr3_aa: CASSFGLAGLAYEQYF; cdr3_nt: TGTGCCAGCAGTTTTGGACTAGCGGGCCTAGCCTACGAGCAGTACTTC
clone_size: once; j_call: TRBJ2-3; v_call: TRBV19; d_call: NA; cdr3_aa: CASSNRGSADTQYF; cdr3_nt: TGTGCCAGTAGTAATCGGGGTAGCGCAGATACGCAGTATTTT
clone_size: once; j_call: TRBJ2-3; v_call: TRBV19; d_call: TRBD2; cdr3_aa: CATTRLAGGGTDTQYF; cdr3_nt: TGTGCCACTACCCGACTAGCGGGAGGGGGCACAGATACGCAGTATTTT
clone_size: NA; j_call: TRBJ2-7; v_call: TRBV2; d_call: NA; cdr3_aa: CASRGTLIWYEQYF; cdr3_nt: TGTGCCAGCAGAGGGACTCTTATATGGTACGAGCAGTACTTC
clone_size: NA; j_call: TRBJ1-5; v_call: TRBV27; d_call: TRBD1; cdr3_aa: CASSLGRDRNGNQPQHF; cdr3_nt: TGTGCCAGCAGTTTGGGTCGGGACAGGAACGGCAATCAGCCCCAGCATTTT
clone_size: NA; j_call: TRBJ1-3; v_call: TRBV11-2; d_call: NA; cdr3_aa: CASSQVPSGNTIYF; cdr3_nt: TGTGCCAGCAGCCAAGTACCTTCGGGAAACACCATATATTTT
clone_size: NA; j_call: TRBJ2-5; v_call: TRBV5-1; d_call: NA; cdr3_aa: CASSVGGGSETQYF; cdr3_nt: TGCGCCAGCAGCGTGGGCGGGGGCTCGGAGACCCAGTACTTC
clone_size: NA; j_call: TRBJ2-5; v_call: TRBV5-1; d_call: TRBD1; cdr3_aa: CASSWDRAETQYF; cdr3_nt: TGCGCCAGCAGCTGGGACAGGGCGGAGACCCAGTACTTC
clone_size: NA; j_call: TRBJ2-4; v_call: TRBV19; d_call: NA; cdr3_aa: CASSMGQGTKNIQYF; cdr3_nt: TGTGCCAGTAGTATGGGCCAGGGGACCAAAAACATTCAGTACTTC
clone_size: NA; j_call: TRBJ1-2; v_call: TRBV9; d_call: NA; cdr3_aa: CASSVAQGNYGYTF; cdr3_nt: TGTGCCAGCAGCGTAGCCCAGGGTAACTATGGCTACACCTTC
clone_size: NA; j_call: TRBJ2-7; v_call: TRBV10-3; d_call: NA; cdr3_aa: CAINGGGAVNEQYF; cdr3_nt: TGTGCCATCAATGGAGGGGGGGCCGTCAACGAGCAGTACTTC
clone_size: NA; j_call: TRBJ2-7; v_call: TRBV5-1; d_call: NA; cdr3_aa: CASSLIGMRVDEQYF; cdr3_nt: TGCGCCAGCAGCTTGATCGGCATGCGAGTAGACGAGCAGTACTTC
clone_size: NA; j_call: TRBJ2-1; v_call: TRBV7-6; d_call: NA; cdr3_aa: CASSLALLSEQFF; cdr3_nt: TGTGCCAGCAGCTTAGCCCTGCTCAGTGAGCAGTTCTTC
clone_size: NA; j_call: TRBJ2-1; v_call: TRBV7-2; d_call: TRBD2; cdr3_aa: CASSPGLAVGTEQFF; cdr3_nt: TGTGCCAGCAGCCCGGGACTAGCGGTAGGTACTGAGCAGTTCTTC